This T cell receptor (beta chain) was recorded in a study of blood T cell repertoires in COVID-19. Study-level background: COVID-19 samples collected from the United States, Italy and Spain covered acute and convalescent phases. In each case, the material was cDNA or gDNA derived from T cells, B-cell-depleted T cells, or PBMCs.

As processed by the authors: Estimated nucleated cell counts came from reference gene primer amplification. The repertoire was sequenced with immunoSEQ multiplex PCR; TCRdb's copy has only in-frame clones and lacks some. V and J calls plus clone size are reproduced from that table; the DNA served to infer D and trimming. The sample holds tens of thousands of clones, around four fifths seen once. CDR3 length: 14 amino acids. Germline V gene sequence: CDR1 SGHDT, CDR2 YYEEEE. V was clipped by 0 bases and J by 5 bases, with 11 bases between them. The origin of this receptor is a man older than 75 with active or convalescent COVID-19. The sequenced sample was peripheral blood. J is TRBJ2-5 and V is TRBV5-6; maybe TRBD1 (6 bases). CDR3 sequence (DNA): TGTGCCAGCAGCTTGGCAACAGGGTGGGAGACCCAGTACTTC. Translating gives CASSLATGWETQYF.